This is a list of T cell receptor beta chains from one sample in a study of early T cells in non-severe SARS-CoV-2 infection. In TCRdb, the 5' RACE reads were re-called with MiXCR into one record per CDR3 protein. The table has approximately 50,000 distinct CDR3 sequences, more than 10% seen once. Sequencing used whole blood, obtained at baseline. All receptors derive from an adult who was a healthcare worker with PCR-confirmed SARS-CoV-2 infection or an uninfected control (not recorded which). Each CDR3 is given with its conserved first and last residue. D genes are given only for firm matches. Size tells how often a clone was seen (once, few, many) or the class of an expanded clone, and some rows leave it out.

>TRBJ1-2|.|.|TRBV6-5
TGTGCCAGCGACACTAACTATGGCTACACCTTC
CASDTNYGYTF
>TRBJ1-2|.|few|TRBV5-1
TGCGCCAGCAGCCCGGGACACCGGGACGGCAAAAACTATGGCTACACCTTC
CASSPGHRDGKNYGYTF
>TRBJ2-5|.|.|TRBV6-5
TGTGCCAGCAGTTACTCGAGGCTCAGGGCGGCCCAAGAGACCCAGTACTTC
CASSYSRLRAAQETQYF
>TRBJ2-1|.|many|TRBV11-2
TGTGCCAGCAGCTTAGTCTACGGGAGTAACGAGCAGTTCTTC
CASSLVYGSNEQFF
>TRBJ1-6|.|few|TRBV18
TGTGCCAGCTCACAAGACAGCCTCAATTCACCCCTCCACTTT
CASSQDSLNSPLHF
>TRBJ2-7|TRBD1|many|TRBV28
TGTGCCAGCAGTCAACAGGGGGCCACTGAGTACTTC
CASSQQGATEYF
>TRBJ1-5|TRBD1|many|TRBV7-8
TGTGCCAGCAGCTACTTACAGGGGGGTGGCAATCAGCCCCAGCATTTT
CASSYLQGGGNQPQHF
>TRBJ2-1|.|many|TRBV6-5
TGTGCCAGCAGTTACGGGCTGTGGCAGGCCTACAATGAGCAGTTCTTC
CASSYGLWQAYNEQFF
>TRBJ1-1|.|few|TRBV11-1
TGTGCCAGCAGCTTAGCGGGGGAGTCCACTGAAGCTTTCTTT
CASSLAGESTEAFF
>TRBJ2-3|.|few|TRBV6-2/TRBV6-3
TGTGCCAGCAGTTACGGCGCGGGGAGGTCCGATACGCAGTATTTT
CASSYGAGRSDTQYF
>TRBJ2-5|.|.|TRBV7-6
TGTGCCAGCAGCAACCGGACGGAGAGTGCCCAGTACTTC
CASSNRTESAQYF
>TRBJ2-1|TRBD2|.|TRBV24-1
TGTGCCACCTCCGCGGGAGGAGATCATGAGCAGTTCTTC
CATSAGGDHEQFF
>TRBJ1-2|.|.|TRBV20-1
TGCAGTGCGCCGACCCGACACAGGGACTATGGCTACACCTTC
CSAPTRHRDYGYTF
>TRBJ1-1|.|.|TRBV28
TGTGCCAGCAGCCGGAGGTATACTGAAGCTTTCTTT
CASSRRYTEAFF
>TRBJ1-2|.|few|TRBV18
TGTGCCAGCTCACCACCTGAACAGGGAGGAGGCTACACCTTC
CASSPPEQGGGYTF
>TRBJ1-1|.|few|TRBV29-1
TGCAGCGTTGAATGGCAGAACACTGAAGCTTTCTTT
CSVEWQNTEAFF
>TRBJ2-7|TRBD1|.|TRBV7-2
TGTGCCAGCAGCGTCCGGGACAGCCGCTCCTACGAGCAGTACTTC
CASSVRDSRSYEQYF
>TRBJ2-6|.|.|TRBV18
TGTGCCAGCTCACCACTGGAGTCTGGGGCCAACGTCCTGACTTTC
CASSPLESGANVLTF
>TRBJ1-1|.|few|TRBV2
TGTGCCAGCAGTGAAGAAAATTACACTGAAGCTTTCTTT
CASSEENYTEAFF
>TRBJ2-1|.|few|TRBV7-2
TGTGCCAGCAGCTTAGGTGGTGTATACAATGAGCAGTTCTTC
CASSLGGVYNEQFF
>TRBJ2-7|.|.|TRBV28
TGTGCCAGCAGTTTATGGCCCTACGAGCAGTACTTC
CASSLWPYEQYF
>TRBJ1-1|.|.|TRBV14
TGTGCCAGCAGCCAAGATTTTGCAGGGGCATTGTGGGGAGCTTTCTTT
CASSQDFAGALWGAFF
>TRBJ2-7|TRBD1|.|TRBV20-1
TGCAGTGCTAGAGGCCAGGGGGCCGGCGAGCAGTACTTC
CSARGQGAGEQYF
>TRBJ2-7|.|.|TRBV6-1
TGTGCCAGCACCAGGGACATGGGCAGCATCGAGCAGTACTTC
CASTRDMGSIEQYF
>TRBJ1-1|.|few|TRBV29-1
TGCAGCGGAAGACCCGTCACTGAAGCTTTCTTT
CSGRPVTEAFF
>TRBJ2-2|.|.|TRBV6-4
TGTGCCAGCAGTGACTCGGGCTGGACGGACACTATTCACACCGGGGAGCTGTTTTTT
CASSDSGWTDTIHTGELFF
>TRBJ2-7|.|many|TRBV7-8
TGTGCCAGCAGCTTAGTCAGTGTCCAGCAGCAGTACTTC
CASSLVSVQQQYF
>TRBJ1-3|TRBD1|few|TRBV7-2
TGTGCCAGCAGCTTAGGGACAGGGAGCTCTGGAAACACCATATATTTT
CASSLGTGSSGNTIYF
>TRBJ2-7|.|.|TRBV11-2
TGTGCCAGCAGCCCCCAGGGGTCCTACGAGCAGTACTTC
CASSPQGSYEQYF
>TRBJ2-2|TRBD2|.|TRBV7-8
TGTGCCAGCAGCAAGCGGGACGCCACCGGCGAGCTGTTTTTT
CASSKRDATGELFF
>TRBJ2-3|.|many|TRBV29-1
TGCAGCGTGGGGGCGAGTGGCACAGATACGCAGTATTTT
CSVGASGTDTQYF
>TRBJ1-4|.|many|TRBV12-3/TRBV12-4
TGTGCCAGCGGCGAGTTGGCGACTAATGAAAAACTGTTTTTT
CASGELATNEKLFF
>TRBJ2-2|.|many|TRBV27
TGTGCCAGCTCCCCAACTCTACGGTGGGACACCGGGGAGCTGTTTTTT
CASSPTLRWDTGELFF
>TRBJ2-3|.|medium-sized|TRBV3-1
TGTGCCAGCAGGGGGGCAGATACGCAGTATTTT
CASRGADTQYF
>TRBJ1-2|.|few|TRBV7-2
TGTGCCAGCAGCTTAGCGGTTTCAGGCGCTTTAGGCTACACCTTC
CASSLAVSGALGYTF
>TRBJ2-3|TRBD2|many|TRBV6-6
TGTGCCAGCAGTCTCACTAGCGGGAGGTCTGAGCAGTATTTT
CASSLTSGRSEQYF
>TRBJ2-2|.|few|TRBV27
TGTGCCAGCCGTTTATCCCGGAACACCGGGGAGCTGTTTTTT
CASRLSRNTGELFF
>TRBJ1-2|TRBD1|few|TRBV7-2
TGTGCCAGCAGCCCCCGCTCAGGGGGAGAATACCTCTATGGCTACACCTTC
CASSPRSGGEYLYGYTF
>TRBJ1-4|.|few|TRBV5-1
TGCGCCAGCAGCCGGGGTGGAAATGAAAAACTGTTTTTT
CASSRGGNEKLFF
>TRBJ2-3|TRBD2|medium-sized|TRBV6-4
TGTGCCAGCAGTGATGGAGCGGGAGGTACAGATACGCAGTATTTT
CASSDGAGGTDTQYF
>TRBJ2-7|.|few|TRBV5-1
TGCGCCAGCAGCTTGGATCCAGAATCCTACGAGCAGTACTTC
CASSLDPESYEQYF
>TRBJ1-1|TRBD1|few|TRBV3-1
TGTGCCAGCAGCCGAGACACCCTACGGACAGGTGAAGCTTTCTTT
CASSRDTLRTGEAFF
>TRBJ1-1|.|many|TRBV27
.
CASSLWGAKTEAFFFF
>TRBJ2-2|.|few|TRBV21-1
TGTGCCAGCAGCAAGAACACCGGGGAGCTGTTTTTT
CASSKNTGELFF
>TRBJ2-3|.|many|TRBV5-1
TGCGCCAGCAGCTTGCCCGGGATAGGCACAGATACGCAGTATTTT
CASSLPGIGTDTQYF
>TRBJ2-7|TRBD2|.|TRBV27
TGTGCCAGCAGTTTTGAAGCGGGAGGGCCCTACGAGCAGTACTTC
CASSFEAGGPYEQYF
>TRBJ2-7|.|few|TRBV3-1
TGTGCCAGCAGCCAGGGATCCGGGACCCTAGCCTACGAGCAGTACTTC
CASSQGSGTLAYEQYF
>TRBJ1-3|.|.|TRBV4-1
TGCGCCAGCAGGCGTATGCTGGGCTTATCAAACTCTGGAAACACCATATATTTT
CASRRMLGLSNSGNTIYF
>TRBJ1-2|.|.|TRBV10-2
TGCGCCAGCAGTCGAGGGGATGGCTATGGCTACACCTTC
CASSRGDGYGYTF
>TRBJ1-1|TRBD1|few|TRBV12-3/TRBV12-4
TGTGCCAGCAGTCCATGGACAGGGAAGAACACTGAAGCTTTCTTT
CASSPWTGKNTEAFF
>TRBJ2-7|.|few|TRBV11-2
TGTGCCAGCAGCTTAGAGAACAGGGCTTCCTACGAGCAGTACTTC
CASSLENRASYEQYF
>TRBJ2-4|TRBD1|many|TRBV12-3/TRBV12-4
TGTGCCAGCAGTTTTTTTCTGGCGACAGGGAAGTACTTC
CASSFFLATGKYF